A selection of T cell receptor beta chains follows, all from one sample in a study of post-analysis software for immune sequencing data. A single record per CDR3 protein comes from TCRdb applying MiXCR to the PCR reads. The sample yields about 680,000 distinct CDR3 sequences, 55% to 60% seen once. The material sequenced was blood. These TCRs come from a girl aged 2-10 years with multiple sclerosis. Both conserved end residues are trimmed from each CDR3.

>TRBV2|TRBJ2-3|13
ASSSGRGYTDTQY
>TRBV10-3|TRBJ2-3|16
AISMGLAGGLGTDTQY
>TRBV20-1|TRBJ2-5|13
SARVLSGSWETQY
>TRBV7-9|TRBJ2-3|14
ASSLEGGSNTDTQY
>TRBV3-1|TRBJ1-2|12
ASSPTGGLYGYT
>TRBV30|TRBJ2-4|10
AWSGTEDIQY
>TRBV20-1|TRBJ2-6|13
SARVGPLGANVLT
>TRBV5-1|TRBJ1-1|13
ASSPLPGSRTEAF
>TRBV7-9|TRBJ1-2|11
ASSLGHNYGYT
>TRBV5-1|TRBJ2-5|10
ASSLGDGTQY
>TRBV20-1|TRBJ1-5|13
SASAGVRGNQPQH
>TRBV12-3/TRBV12-4|TRBJ1-2|9
ASSLYRNYT
>TRBV4-3|TRBJ2-3|12
ASSHSHFPDTQY
>TRBV7-2|TRBJ1-2|14
ASSAPSGTGSHGYT
>TRBV6-5|TRBJ2-5|13
ASSYSWTTQETQY
>TRBV2|TRBJ2-4|12
ASSESGPGNIQY
>TRBV4-3|TRBJ1-1|12
ASSPSNLNTEAF
>TRBV4-3|TRBJ2-1|11
ASSQQLADEQF
>TRBV20-1|TRBJ2-3|10
SARGKTGTQY
>TRBV12-3/TRBV12-4|TRBJ2-1|15
ASSLFPRVSPHNEQF
>TRBV7-2|TRBJ2-1|13
ASSSSRGIYNEQF
>TRBV7-2|TRBJ2-5|14
ASSLDGASGGETQY
>TRBV7-8|TRBJ2-7|13
ASSPAGASSYEQY
>TRBV7-8|TRBJ2-2|13
ASSQASLNTGELF
>TRBV28|TRBJ2-1|17
ASSILLSGRVKVYNEQF
>TRBV28|TRBJ2-5|15
ASITGTSGGHQETQY
>TRBV6-5|TRBJ2-5|14
ANSYFTGPQLETQY
>TRBV3-1|TRBJ2-7|15
ASSQYDGYSLVYEQY